This record concerns one TCR beta chain sequence. Its antigen is still unknown. The sample is drawn from a study of cytomegalovirus exposure and HLA in healthy donors. Study background: For the approximately 420 genotyped donors, 80% to 90% fell within the Caucasian-associated ancestry cluster.

13 Jbeta primers and 60 Vbeta primers were used for the PCR. Clones were sequenced by immunoSEQ multiplex PCR, and TCRdb holds only the in-frame ones, with some missing. The data show under 150,000 clones, around 78% seen once. Study-wide points: Based on reports, TCR beta sequences accurately predicted HLA-A and HLA-B alleles for most subjects. Other equally common chains were less clonally expanded than HLA-associated TCR beta chains, a later analysis showed.

Sequences were obtained from PBMCs. This TCR came from a middle-aged woman in good health and CMV-seropositive.

CDR3 nucleotides: TGTGCCAGCAGTTTGAAAGGGACAGGGTGGAAAAAACTGTTTTTT. It yields the protein CASSLKGTGWKKLFF. The J gene is TRBJ1-4, the V gene TRBV27, with 9 nucleotides matching TRBD1. Germline CDR1 reads MNHEY; CDR2 reads SMNVEV (reference sequence). V was clipped by 3 bases and J by 9 bases; unmatched bases: 8. CDR3 size: 15 residues.